Here is one T cell receptor (beta chain) with its context. The data belong to a study of T cells in Graves' hyperthyroidism and ophthalmopathy. The TCR beta CDR3 regions underwent amplification using RNA transcripts as the source. HTBI primers were used for first-round RT-PCR of the TCR CDR3. TCRdb re-analysed the multiplex PCR reads in MiXCR, keeping a single row per CDR3 protein. This sample carries roughly 420,000 distinct CDR3 sequences, approximately 14% of them seen once, and the ten largest clones take roughly 14%. Trimming took 8 bases from V and 0 from J, leaving 11 bases between them. Germline assignment: CDR1 SGHTA and CDR2 FQGNSA. CDR3 length equals 15 residues.

The specimen was blood. The TCR originated in a woman aged 18-35 years with Graves' hyperthyroidism. V usage is TRBV7-2 and J usage is TRBJ1-6, with D hard to call. DNA of the CDR3: TGTGCCAGCTCTACAGCAAGCTCCTATAATTCACCCCTCCACTTT. It is translated as CASSTASSYNSPLHF.